The 18 T cell receptor beta chains below all came from one sample that was sequenced in a study of blood T cell repertoires in COVID-19. Assay: immunoSEQ multiplex PCR; the TCRdb copy retains only in-frame clones and omits some. Of around 140,000 clones listed, about three quarters were seen once; the top ten hold under 6%. The specimen was peripheral blood. These receptors all come from a woman at least 80 years old with active or convalescent COVID-19.

In the case of this clone: The sample has other DNA sequences that encode this CDR3 too. The V call is TRBV5-1, the J call TRBJ1-3, with a weak D call TRBD1 (6 bases). This CDR3 region has 14 residues. Trimming stripped 4 bases from V and 4 bases from J, with 12 bases between. Germline loops: CDR1 SGHRS, CDR2 YFSETQ. CDR3 amino acids: CASSPQTGGNTIYF. The CDR3 DNA reads TGCGCCAGCAGCCCTCAGACAGGAGGAAACACCATATATTTT.

On this clone itself: The limits of the CDR3 on the DNA are not certain, so only TCRdb's listed CDR3 is given. CDR3 sequence reads: CASSLVGQGAKFEFF. J is TRBJ2-1 and V is TRBV5-1; whether TRBD1, the table's D call, matches the DNA was not checked. 15 amino acids form the CDR3, both terminal residues included. From germline, CDR1 is SGHRS and CDR2 YFSETQ.

A remark on this clone: A read error may produce the germline difference seen at one junction end. The rearrangement links TRBV20-1 to TRBJ2-1; 8 bases are a match to TRBD2. The CDR3 spans 11 residues. CDR1 DFQATT and CDR2 SNEGSKA come from the germline V gene (reference sequence). The DNA for the CDR3 is TGCAGTGCTAGAGATCCTGTAGCGGGGATCTTC. It yields the protein CSARDPVAGIF.

The chain carries TRBV27 and TRBJ2-1, with TRBD2 identical over 11 bases. Germline V gene sequence: CDR1 MNHEY, CDR2 SMNVEV (reference sequence). J lost 1 base, V lost 4 bases, and 3 bases had no gene match. This CDR3 has 16 residues. CDR3 in amino acids: CASSYRLAGSYNEQFF. In DNA form, the CDR3 reads TGTGCCAGCAGTTACAGACTAGCGGGGTCCTACAATGAGCAGTTCTTC.

The chain joins TRBV5-4 to TRBJ1-4; TRBD1 matches 8 bases. Germline CDR1 and CDR2: SGHNT and YYREEE (reference sequence). This CDR3 region has 15 residues. Losses at the gene ends were 4 bases for V and 6 bases for J; bases not matched to a gene: 8. CDR3 region: CASSPGRGHDEKLFF. The CDR3 nucleotides read TGTGCCAGCAGCCCGGGCAGGGGGCATGATGAAAAACTGTTTTTT.

This sequence joins TRBV7-2 and TRBJ2-3; 8 nucleotides agree with TRBD1. Germline lookup yields CDR1 SGHTA and CDR2 FQGNSA. The CDR3 totals 15 residues. V shed 5 bases and J 5 bases; nucleotides not matched to a gene: 9. The CDR3 DNA reads TGTGCCAGCAGCCTCGGACAGGGTCGAAGAGATACGCAGTATTTT. Protein: CASSLGQGRRDTQYF.

The genes are TRBV9 and TRBJ2-2; weak D call: TRBD2 (6 bases). Germline CDR1 reads SGDLS; CDR2 reads YYNGEE. The V end was cut by 3 bases, the J end by 0 bases, with 15 bases between. CDR3 size: 17 residues. CDR3 sequence (DNA): TGTGCCAGCAGCGCGTCGGGTTGGGGGGCGAACACCGGGGAGCTGTTTTTT. Encoded protein: CASSASGWGANTGELFF.

This rearrangement joins TRBV29-1 to TRBJ2-7, with 10 bases aligning to TRBD1. The V segment lost 6 bases and the J segment 5 bases; nucleotides outside the gene matches: 7. Germline V gene sequence: CDR1 SQVTM, CDR2 ANQGSEA. This CDR3 is built from 13 residues. CDR3: CSVGDRGLHEQYF. CDR3 nucleotides: TGCAGCGTGGGCGACAGGGGGCTGCACGAGCAGTACTTC.

This clone occurred once. The genes are TRBV5-1 and TRBJ1-1, with D possibly TRBD1 on 6 matching bases. Germline V gene lookup returns CDR1 SGHRS and CDR2 YFSETQ. The CDR3 sequence is 14 residues long. V was trimmed by 2 bases and J by 7 bases, leaving 15 bases between them. The CDR3 DNA is TGCGCCAGCAGCTTTCCAGGGGCCACCGTTGAAGCTTTCTTT. It yields the protein CASSFPGATVEAFF.

The chain joins TRBV2 to TRBJ2-7, with TRBD1 matching over 9 bases. This CDR3 comprises 14 residues. The germline V gene encodes CDR1 SNHLY and CDR2 FYNNEI. Unmatched junction bases numbered 9, after V lost 5 bases and J lost 7 bases. The CDR3 sequence is CASSSRQGEPEQYF. CDR3 nucleotide sequence: TGTGCCAGCAGTTCTCGACAGGGGGAACCGGAGCAGTACTTC.

This clone occurred once. The V call is TRBV19, the J call TRBJ2-1; 9 bases match TRBD1. V gave up 7 bases and J gave up 9 bases; unmatched junction bases: 16. The CDR3 totals 16 residues. Germline CDR1 and CDR2: LNHDA and SQIVND (reference sequence). DNA for the CDR3: TGTGCCAGTATAGGTTTTACGGGGACAGGGTATTTTGAGCAGTTCTTC. It specifies CASIGFTGTGYFEQFF.

This clone was recorded a few times. Other nucleotide sequences from this sample produce the same CDR3. The V and J genes are TRBV5-1 and TRBJ1-3, with 7 bases fitting TRBD1. Germline CDR1 SGHRS, CDR2 YFSETQ. With 2 bases clipped from V and 2 bases from J, the junction kept 1 base outside the gene matches. This CDR3 contains 14 residues. The CDR3 bases are TGCGCCAGCAGCTTACAGGGGACTGGAAACACCATATATTTT. This translates into CASSLQGTGNTIYF.

This clone appeared once. The genes are TRBV6-6 and TRBJ1-6; 8 nucleotides match TRBD1. V was clipped by 5 bases and J by 5 bases; unmatched bases: 11. Germline assignment: CDR1 MNHNY and CDR2 SVGAGI (reference sequence). CDR3 length equals 17 residues. CDR3 loop: CASSRQGRGSNNSPLHF. Written as DNA, the CDR3 is TGTGCCAGCAGTCGACAGGGGAGAGGATCGAATAATTCACCCCTCCACTTT.

The sample holds a few counts of this clone. The chain joins TRBV7-2 to TRBJ2-3; D unclear. Germline values: CDR1 SGHTA, CDR2 FQGNSA. V was shortened by 1 base and J by 4 bases, with 9 bases between the two germline ends. The CDR3 is 14 residues long. The CDR3 DNA reads TGTGCCAGCAGCTTAGTGAGGTACCCAGATACGCAGTATTTT. It specifies CASSLVRYPDTQYF. Full variable domain (missing parts from reference TRBV7-2 and TRBJ2-3): GAGVSQSPSNKVTEKGKDVELRCDPISGHTALYWYRQSLGQGLEFLIYFQGNSAPDKSGLPSDRFSAERTGGSVSTLTIQRTQQEDSAVYLCASSLVRYPDTQYFGPGTRLTVL.

V usage is TRBV30 and J usage is TRBJ2-4; 8 bases align to TRBD1. V was pared by 2 bases and J by 3 bases, with 6 bases of the junction left unmatched. This CDR3 has 15 amino acids. Per the germline V gene, CDR1 is GTSNPN and CDR2 is SVGIG (reference sequence). The CDR3 loop is CAWSLQGVSKNIQYF. In DNA, the CDR3 is TGTGCCTGGAGTTTACAGGGGGTCAGCAAAAACATTCAGTACTTC.

This chain links TRBV11-2 with TRBJ2-1; 8 nucleotides line up with TRBD2. The J segment lost 9 bases and the V segment lost 2 bases, leaving 12 bases of the junction unmatched. Germline V gene data show CDR1 as SGHAT and CDR2 as FQNNGV. The CDR3 is made up of 16 amino acids. For the CDR3, the DNA is TGTGCCAGCAGCTTAACAATTAGCGGGAACGGTGGTGAGCAGTTCTTC. Residues: CASSLTISGNGGEQFF.

The chain carries TRBV28 and TRBJ1-3; TRBD1 agrees at 7 bases. The CDR3 contains 17 residues. The trim removed 5 bases at V and 4 bases at J, leaving 14 bases unmatched. Germline values: CDR1 MDHEN, CDR2 SYDVKM. The CDR3 sequence is CASSRHPGQGEGNTIYF. The CDR3 coding sequence is TGTGCCAGCAGTCGCCACCCTGGCCAGGGGGAAGGAAACACCATATATTTT.

As DNA, the CDR3 is TGCAGCGATGGGGGGGACCACCCCGCAGATACGCAGTATTTT. Protein sequence: CSDGGDHPADTQYF. The V gene is TRBV29-1, the J gene TRBJ2-3, with 7 nucleotides matching TRBD2. J lost 4 bases, V lost 7 bases, and 11 bases had no gene match. The CDR3 extends over 14 amino acids. From germline, CDR1 is SQVTM and CDR2 ANQGSEA.